These 30 T cell receptor beta chains share one sample of origin, sequenced in a study of T cells after yellow fever vaccination (dated 2019 in TCRdb). The sample's treatment or condition label is to be understood as: live attenuated yellow fever vaccine strain. Preparation of the library involved 5' RACE. The instrument given in TCRdb is Illumina HiSeq 2500. TCRdb reran the public reads through fastp at Q25 and MiXCR, keeping productive beta chains. CDR3 protein sequences are deduplicated, and each keeps its most common genes and DNA. This sample comprises approximately 550,000 distinct CDR3 sequences, 13% of them detected only once. Over 12% of the sample is taken by the ten largest. Specimen: PBMCs, collected on the day of the yellow fever booster vaccination. The receptors here all came from a man younger than 45 who received the YFV17D yellow fever vaccine.

The chain has TRBV11-3 and TRBJ1-1, with 10 nucleotides matching TRBD1. Per the germline V gene, CDR1 is SGHNT and CDR2 is YENEEA. With 2 bases clipped from V and 5 bases from J, the junction kept 17 bases outside the gene matches. This CDR3 is 19 amino acids long. The CDR3 sequence is CASSLSQTGTGAPRTEAFF. As DNA, the CDR3 is TGTGCCAGCAGCTTATCCCAAACCGGGACAGGGGCCCCGAGGACTGAAGCTTTCTTT.

J is TRBJ2-1 and V is TRBV7-2; D is possibly TRBD2 (5 bases). Germline loops: CDR1 SGHTA, CDR2 FQGNSA. Trimming shortened V by 5 bases and J by 0 bases, and 17 bases separated the two germline ends. This CDR3 is built from 17 residues. Here the CDR3 reads CASSKPSRGSSYNEQFF. The CDR3 DNA is TGTGCCAGCAGCAAACCCTCGCGAGGGAGCTCCTACAATGAGCAGTTCTTC.

This clonotype was seen a handful of times. The chain uses TRBV29-1 and TRBJ2-5, with D uncertain. Trimming cost V 5 bases and J 5 bases, with 12 bases left between them. The germline gives CDR1 SQVTM, CDR2 ANQGSEA. The CDR3 runs 12 residues. The CDR3 nucleotides read TGCAGCGTTCTAAAGCCCCGGGAGACCCAGTACTTC. It translates to CSVLKPRETQYF.

The CDR3 loop reads CATSGTGAGANVLTF. CDR3 nucleotides: TGTGCCACCAGCGGCACAGGGGCTGGGGCCAACGTCCTGACTTTC. The rearrangement links TRBV15 to TRBJ2-6; 7 bases are shared with TRBD1. Trimming cost V 5 bases and J 2 bases; bases outside gene matches: 3. Germline CDR1 reads LNHNV; CDR2 reads YYDKDF (reference sequence). The CDR3 contains 15 residues.

Points on this clonotype: One junction end does not reproduce the germline sequence, and a read error may be involved. The V call is TRBV7-2, the J call TRBJ2-3, with 7 nucleotides matching TRBD2. The CDR3 loop spans 15 amino acids. CDR1 SGHTA and CDR2 FQGNSA come from the germline V gene. Here the CDR3 reads CASSSTYSGSDTLYF. The CDR3 DNA reads as TGTGCCAGCAGCTCCACCTATAGCGGGTCAGATACGCTGTATTTT.

The genes are TRBV29-1 and TRBJ2-3, with D uncertain. The V gene's germline CDR1 is SQVTM and CDR2 ANQGSEA. The CDR3 length is 14 residues. Trimming took off 6 bases at V and 5 bases at J, with 18 bases between the two ends. Here the CDR3 DNA reads TGCAGCGTGCAGGACCCACGCAAGGGAGATACGCAGTATTTT. It yields the protein CSVQDPRKGDTQYF.

This sequence joins TRBV7-2 and TRBJ2-7; 9 bases map to TRBD2. The CDR3 totals 15 residues. The V gene's germline CDR1 is SGHTA and CDR2 FQGNSA. J gave up 4 bases and V 0 bases, and 4 bases lay outside the gene matches. The CDR3 DNA reads as TGTGCCAGCAGCTTAGCGGCTAGCGGGATTTACGAGCAGTACTTC. This translates into CASSLAASGIYEQYF.

V gene TRBV6-5 combines with J gene TRBJ2-1; perhaps TRBD1 as D (6 bases). Germline V CDR1 and CDR2: MNHEY, SVGAGI. Trimming took 0 bases from V and 7 from J, leaving 10 bases between them. The CDR3 loop spans 14 amino acids. The CDR3 DNA reads as TGTGCCAGCAGTTACTCGGACAGTAGGAATGAGCAGTTCTTC. Protein: CASSYSDSRNEQFF.

V is TRBV18 and J is TRBJ2-5, with D uncertain. V was trimmed by 5 bases and J by 0 bases, leaving 7 bases between them. Germline V CDR1 and CDR2: KGHSH, LQKENI. This CDR3 spans 13 amino acids. CDR3 amino acids: CASSRTHQETQYF. The DNA for the CDR3 is TGTGCCAGCTCAAGGACCCACCAAGAGACCCAGTACTTC.

There are many counts of this clonotype. The chain links TRBV7-2 to TRBJ1-2; weak D call: TRBD1 (6 bases). The CDR3 spans 14 residues. Trimming stripped 1 base from V and 7 bases from J, with 13 bases between. From germline, CDR1 is SGHTA and CDR2 FQGNSA. The CDR3 region is CASSLGAGGRGYTF. CDR3 nucleotides: TGTGCCAGCAGCTTAGGGGCTGGGGGCCGTGGCTACACCTTC.

Remarks on this clonotype: A much larger clone lies one base from this, so it may be a read error. V usage is TRBV12-3 or TRBV12-4 and J usage is TRBJ2-7; 7 nucleotides line up with TRBD1. The ends lost 8 bases at V and 6 bases at J; junction bases unmatched: 7. The length of the CDR3 is 12 residues. CDR3 bases: TGTGCCAGCTGTCCAGACAGGGTCGAGCAGTACTTC. Amino acids: CASCPDRVEQYF.

In this sample, this clonotype turned up a few times. The chain recombines TRBV5-1 with TRBJ2-7; D is uncertain. Trimming shortened V by 0 bases and J by 2 bases, and 9 bases separated the two germline ends. The CDR3 is made up of 14 amino acids. Germline V gives CDR1 SGHRS, CDR2 YFSETQ. The CDR3 loop is CASSLGTRTYEQYF. The CDR3 nucleotides read TGCGCCAGCAGCTTGGGTACCCGAACCTACGAGCAGTACTTC.

The chain uses TRBV20-1 and TRBJ2-1, with 9 bases identical to TRBD1. The CDR3 covers 16 residues. Germline values: CDR1 DFQATT, CDR2 SNEGSKA (reference sequence). DNA for the CDR3: TGCAGCTTCGTCCCGGGACAGGGACAATTTAACAATGAGCAGTTCTTC. As protein: CSFVPGQGQFNNEQFF.

This chain connects TRBV10-3 to TRBJ1-2; D unresolved. The germline gives CDR1 ENHRY, CDR2 SYGVKD. The CDR3 has 13 amino acids. V shed 6 bases and J shed 3 bases, with 11 bases lying between them. The CDR3 here is CAISSKLDYGYTF. The CDR3 DNA reads as TGTGCCATCAGCTCGAAGTTGGACTATGGCTACACCTTC.

This rearrangement joins TRBV4-3 to TRBJ1-6; D remains unclear. Germline V gives CDR1 LGHNA, CDR2 YSLEER. CDR3 length: 16 residues. V was shortened by 1 base and J by 0 bases, with 7 bases between the two germline ends. The CDR3 coding sequence is TGCGCCAGCAGCCAAGGGAGAAGCTCCTATAATTCACCCCTCCACTTT. Translated, it gives CASSQGRSSYNSPLHF.

The chain is built from TRBV7-6 and TRBJ2-7; 9 bases align to TRBD1. This CDR3 has 15 amino acids. The ends lost 5 bases at V and 5 bases at J; junction bases unmatched: 10. Germline V gene lookup returns CDR1 SGHVS and CDR2 FNYEAQ. Here the CDR3 reads CASSGGDRGSDEQYF. The DNA for the CDR3 is TGTGCCAGCAGCGGCGGTGACAGGGGGTCCGACGAGCAGTACTTC.

The chain recombines TRBV3-1 with TRBJ2-1; D not certain. The germline gives CDR1 LGHDT, CDR2 YNNKEL (reference sequence). This CDR3 is 13 amino acids long. V lost 7 bases, J lost 15 bases, and 22 bases lay in between. CDR3 residues: CASNVESRVPPFF. The CDR3 nucleotides are TGTGCCAGCAACGTGGAATCCCGGGTCCCTCCGTTCTTC.

The chain joins TRBV6-2 or TRBV6-3 to TRBJ2-1; D gene ambiguous. Germline lookup yields CDR1 MNHEY and CDR2 SVGEGT. The CDR3 length is 12 residues. Trimming pared 0 bases from V and 9 bases from J, leaving 6 bases between. The CDR3 DNA reads TGTGCCAGCAGTTACTCAGTCGGTGAGCAGTTCTTC. Its protein product is CASSYSVGEQFF.

This clonotype was seen ten or more times. V and J are TRBV29-1 and TRBJ1-5; D ambiguous. Trimming removed 4 bases at V and 2 bases at J, with 15 bases between. The V gene's germline CDR1 is SQVTM and CDR2 ANQGSEA. The CDR3 length is 15 residues. CDR3 DNA: TGCAGCGTTGCGGGCGGGATTTTGGGCAATCAGCCCCAGCATTTT. The encoded protein is CSVAGGILGNQPQHF.

V usage is TRBV5-5 and J usage is TRBJ2-6; possibly TRBD2 for D (5 bases). This CDR3 comprises 17 residues. The germline V gene has CDR1 SGHKS and CDR2 YYEKEE (reference sequence). V was shortened by 3 bases and J by 0 bases, with 13 bases between the two germline ends. The CDR3 reads CASSSQVGSSGANVLTF. The CDR3 coding sequence is TGTGCCAGCAGCTCTCAGGTTGGGAGCTCTGGGGCCAACGTCCTGACTTTC.

This clonotype was seen a few times. This chain uses TRBV6-5 with TRBJ2-2, with a tentative D call TRBD1 (5 bases). CDR1 is MNHEY and CDR2 is SVGAGI in the germline V gene. The CDR3 sequence is 14 residues long. Trimming removed 4 bases at V and 3 bases at J, with 9 bases between. DNA of the CDR3: TGTGCCAGCAGTTCTGGACAACACACCGGGGAGCTGTTTTTT. This sequence encodes CASSSGQHTGELFF.

The chain employs TRBV7-2 and TRBJ1-2; perhaps TRBD1 as D (6 bases). CDR3 length: 16 residues. CDR1 is SGHTA, CDR2 FQGNSA, per germline. The V end lost 2 bases, the J end lost 0 bases, and 13 bases lay between the germline ends. CDR3 in DNA: TGTGCCAGCAGCTTAACCCGGGACACTGCTAACTATGGCTACACCTTC. It is translated as CASSLTRDTANYGYTF.

This chain links TRBV5-1 with TRBJ2-1; 8 bases align to TRBD2. The germline V gene encodes CDR1 SGHRS and CDR2 YFSETQ. V dropped 4 bases and J dropped 3; count of bases not matched to a gene: 6. The CDR3 is 15 residues long. The CDR3 loop is CASSPVAGIYNEQFF. CDR3 in DNA: TGCGCCAGCAGCCCGGTAGCGGGGATCTACAATGAGCAGTTCTTC.

This clonotype was seen repeatedly, ten times or more. V and J are TRBV20-1 and TRBJ2-7; D uncertain. V was cut by 0 bases and J by 0 bases, with 21 bases left in between. CDR3 size: 18 residues. In germline, CDR1 is DFQATT, CDR2 SNEGSKA (reference sequence). CDR3: CSARDMRPGAASSYEQYF. The CDR3 nucleotides are TGCAGTGCTAGAGATATGCGCCCAGGCGCGGCCAGCTCCTACGAGCAGTACTTC.

This clonotype was found a few times. The V gene is TRBV7-2, the J gene TRBJ2-7; D unclear. Trimming left V 3 bases short and J 3 bases short, with 6 bases between. Germline CDR1 is SGHTA and CDR2 is FQGNSA. This CDR3 has 12 residues. CDR3 in DNA: TGTGCCAGCAGCTTCGACGACTACGAGCAGTACTTC. Translation: CASSFDDYEQYF.

This clonotype was seen a single time. The chain carries TRBV7-9 and TRBJ2-1, with D tentatively TRBD1 or TRBD2 (5 bases each). V lost 1 base and J lost 4, with 8 bases in between. The CDR3 runs 14 residues. Germline CDR1 reads SEHNR; CDR2 reads FQNEAQ (reference sequence). This CDR3 is CASSLGWGYNEQFF. In DNA, the CDR3 is TGTGCCAGCAGCTTAGGGTGGGGGTACAATGAGCAGTTCTTC.

V usage is TRBV6-5 and J usage is TRBJ2-5; D may be TRBD1 (5 bases). The CDR3 length is 14 residues. Trimming took off 3 bases at V and 4 bases at J, with 12 bases between the two ends. The germline gives CDR1 MNHEY, CDR2 SVGAGI. In DNA form, the CDR3 reads TGTGCCAGCAGTTATGTTAACAGGAGAGAGACCCAGTACTTC. It is translated as CASSYVNRRETQYF.

The genes are TRBV9 and TRBJ1-3; no definite D call. Germline CDR1 and CDR2: SGDLS and YYNGEE. The CDR3 has 14 amino acids. The ends were cut back, 4 bases at V and 4 bases at J, with 12 bases in the middle. The CDR3 is CASSSGAQGNTIYF. The CDR3 DNA is TGTGCCAGCAGCTCCGGCGCCCAGGGAAACACCATATATTTT.

V gene TRBV11-2 combines with J gene TRBJ2-1; D is uncertain. V was clipped by 7 bases and J by 5 bases, with 15 bases between them. The CDR3 loop spans 14 amino acids. Germline V gene lookup returns CDR1 SGHAT and CDR2 FQNNGV. Here the CDR3 reads CASTDRTVHNEQFF. CDR3 DNA: TGTGCCAGCACCGACCGGACGGTACACAATGAGCAGTTCTTC. Full variable domain (rest looked up from reference TRBV11-2 and TRBJ2-1): EAGVAQSPRYKIIEKRQSVAFWCNPISGHATLYWYQQILGQGPKLLIQFQNNGVVDDSQLPKDRFSAERLKGVDSTLKIQPAKLEDSAVYLCASTDRTVHNEQFFGPGTRLTVL.

This clonotype has ten or more counts. The rearrangement links TRBV29-1 to TRBJ2-3; D assignment may be TRBD1 or TRBD2 (5 bases each). Germline V lookup: CDR1 SQVTM, CDR2 ANQGSEA. This CDR3 has 11 residues. Trimming removed 8 bases from V and 13 bases from J, with 19 bases in between. In nucleotides, the CDR3 is TGCAGCTCCTTCACCGGGACCAATAAGTATTTT. Its protein product is CSSFTGTNKYF.